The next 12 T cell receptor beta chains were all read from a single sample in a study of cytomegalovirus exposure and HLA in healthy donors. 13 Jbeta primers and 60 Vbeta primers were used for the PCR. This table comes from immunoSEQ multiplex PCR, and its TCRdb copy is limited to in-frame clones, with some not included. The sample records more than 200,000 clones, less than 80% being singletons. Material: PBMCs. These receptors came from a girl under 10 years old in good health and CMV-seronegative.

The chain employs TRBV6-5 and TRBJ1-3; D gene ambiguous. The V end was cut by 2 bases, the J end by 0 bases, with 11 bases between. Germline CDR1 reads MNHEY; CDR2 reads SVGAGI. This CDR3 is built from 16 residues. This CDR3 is CASSYGRDISGNTIYF. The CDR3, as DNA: TGTGCCAGCAGTTACGGCCGGGATATCTCTGGAAACACCATATATTTT.

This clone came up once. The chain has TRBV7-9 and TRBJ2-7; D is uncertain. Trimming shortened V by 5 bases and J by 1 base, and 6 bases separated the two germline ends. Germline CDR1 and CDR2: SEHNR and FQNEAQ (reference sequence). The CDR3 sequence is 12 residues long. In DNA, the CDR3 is TGTGCCAGCAGCACATGGTCCTACGAGCAGTACTTC. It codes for CASSTWSYEQYF. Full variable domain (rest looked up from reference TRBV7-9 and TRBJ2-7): DTGVSQNPRHKITKRGQNVTFRCDPISEHNRLYWYRQTLGQGPEFLTYFQNEAQLEKSRLLSDRFSAERPKGSFSTLEIQRTEQGDSAMYLCASSTWSYEQYFGPGTRLTVT.

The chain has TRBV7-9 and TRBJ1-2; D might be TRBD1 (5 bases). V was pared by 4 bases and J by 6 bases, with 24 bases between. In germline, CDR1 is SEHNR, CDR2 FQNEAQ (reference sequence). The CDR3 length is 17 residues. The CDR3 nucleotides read TGTGCCAGCAGCTCGGGACTCGTACCAATAAACTGGGATGGCTACACCTTC. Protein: CASSSGLVPINWDGYTF.

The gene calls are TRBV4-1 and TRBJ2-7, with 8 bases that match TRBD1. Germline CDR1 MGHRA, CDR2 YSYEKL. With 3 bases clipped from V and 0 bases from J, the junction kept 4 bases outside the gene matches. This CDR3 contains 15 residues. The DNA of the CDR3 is TGCGCCAGCAGCCACGGACAGGGAAGCTCCTACGAGCAGTACTTC. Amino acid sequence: CASSHGQGSSYEQYF.

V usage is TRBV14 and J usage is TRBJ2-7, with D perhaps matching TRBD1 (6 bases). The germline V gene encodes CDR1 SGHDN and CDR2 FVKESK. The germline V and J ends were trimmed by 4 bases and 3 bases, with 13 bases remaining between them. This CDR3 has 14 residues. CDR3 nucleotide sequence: TGTGCCAGCAGCCGGGACACAAGATTCTACGAGCAGTACTTC. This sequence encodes CASSRDTRFYEQYF.

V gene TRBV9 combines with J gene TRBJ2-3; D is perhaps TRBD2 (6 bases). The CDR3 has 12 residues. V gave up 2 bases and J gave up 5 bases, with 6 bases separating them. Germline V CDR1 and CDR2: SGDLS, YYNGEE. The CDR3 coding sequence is TGTGCCAGCAGCGTGGAGGGAGATACGCAGTATTTT. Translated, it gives CASSVEGDTQYF.

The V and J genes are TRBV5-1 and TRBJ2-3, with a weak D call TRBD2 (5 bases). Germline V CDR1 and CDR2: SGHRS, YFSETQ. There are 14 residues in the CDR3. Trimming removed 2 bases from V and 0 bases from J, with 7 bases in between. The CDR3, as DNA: TGCGCCAGCAGCTTTGGAGGTAGCACAGATACGCAGTATTTT. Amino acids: CASSFGGSTDTQYF.

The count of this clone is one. Here the CDR3 DNA reads TGTGCCAGCAGCTTATACCTGGGACTTAACACAGATACGCAGTATTTT. It yields the protein CASSLYLGLNTDTQYF. The V and J genes are TRBV7-9 and TRBJ2-3; D possibly corresponds to TRBD2 (6 bases). V gave up 2 bases and J gave up 2 bases, with 14 bases separating them. CDR1 is SEHNR, CDR2 FQNEAQ, per germline (reference sequence). The CDR3 loop spans 16 amino acids.

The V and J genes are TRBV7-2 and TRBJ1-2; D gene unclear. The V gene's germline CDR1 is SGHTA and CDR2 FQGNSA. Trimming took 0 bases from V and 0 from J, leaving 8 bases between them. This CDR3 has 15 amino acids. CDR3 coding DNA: TGTGCCAGCAGCTTAGCGGGCAGTACTAACTATGGCTACACCTTC. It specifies CASSLAGSTNYGYTF.

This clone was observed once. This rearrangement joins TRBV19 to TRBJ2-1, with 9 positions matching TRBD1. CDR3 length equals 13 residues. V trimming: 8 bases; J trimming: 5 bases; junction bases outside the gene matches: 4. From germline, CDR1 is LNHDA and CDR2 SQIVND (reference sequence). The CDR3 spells CASQQGANNEQFF. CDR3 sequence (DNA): TGTGCCAGTCAACAGGGGGCGAACAATGAGCAGTTCTTC.

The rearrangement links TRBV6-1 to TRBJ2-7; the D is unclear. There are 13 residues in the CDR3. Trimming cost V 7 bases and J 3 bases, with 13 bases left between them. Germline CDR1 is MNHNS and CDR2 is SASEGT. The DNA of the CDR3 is TGTGCCAGCACGTGGCAGGAAGACTACGAGCAGTACTTC. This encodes CASTWQEDYEQYF.

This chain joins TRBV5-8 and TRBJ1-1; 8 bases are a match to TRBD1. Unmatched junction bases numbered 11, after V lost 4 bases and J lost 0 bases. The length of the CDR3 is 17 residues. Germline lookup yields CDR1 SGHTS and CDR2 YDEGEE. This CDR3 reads CASSQDRGFSMNTEAFF. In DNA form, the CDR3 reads TGTGCCAGCAGCCAAGACAGGGGCTTCTCCATGAACACTGAAGCTTTCTTT.